This T cell receptor (beta chain) was captured in a study of T cells in Graves' hyperthyroidism and ophthalmopathy. This clonotype was picked up many times. RNA transcripts provided the source from which TCR beta CDR3 regions were amplified. The HTBI primer set served for first-round RT-PCR of the TCR CDR3. Each CDR3 protein is one row after TCRdb ran MiXCR on the multiplex PCR reads. Among around 350,000 distinct CDR3 sequences, approximately 15% were seen once, and the ten largest hold around 20%. The CDR3 is 14 amino acids. Germline V CDR1 and CDR2: SEHNR, FQNEAQ (reference sequence). V lost 5 bases, J lost 5 bases, and 10 bases lay in between. Exclusions: uncontrolled infection, other autoimmune disease, pregnancy, lactation.

The chain employs TRBV7-9 and TRBJ1-6; no definite D call. Sequencing input: blood. The clonotype originates from a woman under 40 with Graves' ophthalmopathy. CDR3 in amino acids: CASSPLGNNSPLHF. The CDR3, as DNA: TGTGCCAGCAGCCCTCTGGGTAATAATTCACCCCTCCACTTT.